Shown below are 7 T cell receptor beta chains from a single sample sequenced in a study of blood T cell repertoires in COVID-19. The repertoire was sequenced with immunoSEQ multiplex PCR; TCRdb's copy has only in-frame clones and lacks some. Of about 210,000 clones listed, 88% were seen once; the top ten hold 0.55% to 0.75%. The specimen sequenced was peripheral blood. These receptors were taken from a man in his forties with acute or convalescent COVID-19.

This clone has only one observation. The DNA for the CDR3 is TGTGCCAGCTCACCATCCCGCGGAAGGAGCTCCTACGAGCAGTACTTC. Its translation: CASSPSRGRSSYEQYF. V and J are TRBV18 and TRBJ2-7, with no clear D. Germline CDR1 is KGHSH and CDR2 is LQKENI. Trimming pared 2 bases from V and 0 bases from J, leaving 14 bases between. The CDR3 sequence is 16 residues long.

The chain has TRBV14 and TRBJ2-7; D unclear. The CDR3 covers 14 residues. Germline V gene sequence: CDR1 SGHDN, CDR2 FVKESK. The ends were cut back, 4 bases at V and 2 bases at J, with 12 bases in the middle. CDR3 residues: CASSPTLRTYEQYF. In nucleotides, the CDR3 is TGTGCCAGCAGCCCCACGCTGAGGACCTACGAGCAGTACTTC.

The count of this clone is one. In DNA, the CDR3 is TGTGCCAGTAGTACTTTTGACAGGGCCCAAGAGACCCAGTACTTC. Translated, it gives CASSTFDRAQETQYF. J is TRBJ2-5 and V is TRBV19, with 7 nucleotides matching TRBD1. The CDR3 is made up of 15 amino acids. Trimming cost V 4 bases and J 1 base; bases outside gene matches: 6. Germline values: CDR1 LNHDA, CDR2 SQIVND (reference sequence).

The V and J genes are TRBV18 and TRBJ1-4; D ambiguous. V gave up 4 bases and J gave up 7 bases, with 7 bases separating them. The CDR3 runs to 12 residues. The germline V gene has CDR1 KGHSH and CDR2 LQKENI. CDR3 in DNA: TGTGCCAGCTCACTCCCGGGTGAAAAACTGTTTTTT. It is translated as CASSLPGEKLFF.

The V gene is TRBV4-1, the J gene TRBJ2-1; 8 positions agree with TRBD2. The CDR3 consists of 13 residues. V was pared by 0 bases and J by 15 bases, with 7 bases of the junction left unmatched. Germline V gives CDR1 MGHRA, CDR2 YSYEKL. This chain's CDR3 is CASSQERGAEGFF. Here the CDR3 DNA reads TGCGCCAGCAGCCAAGAGCGGGGGGCCGAAGGGTTCTTC.

V usage is TRBV3-1 (or the pseudogene TRBV3-2) and J usage is TRBJ2-4; perhaps TRBD2 as D (6 bases). Per the germline V gene, CDR1 is LGHDT and CDR2 is YNNKEL (reference sequence). V was pared by 7 bases and J by 3 bases, with 10 bases between. CDR3 size: 13 residues. The DNA for the CDR3 is TGTGCCAGCACGCGGGGTGGCAAAAACATTCAGTACTTC. Its protein product is CASTRGGKNIQYF.

This chain joins TRBV19 and TRBJ1-5; 8 bases match TRBD1. The germline V gene has CDR1 LNHDA and CDR2 SQIVND (reference sequence). V trimming: 3 bases; J trimming: 3 bases; junction bases outside the gene matches: 4. The CDR3 extends over 15 amino acids. The CDR3 DNA is TGTGCCAGTAGTATGGGACAGGCTATCAATCAGCCCCAGCATTTT. This gives the protein CASSMGQAINQPQHF.